A single sample gave rise to the 21 T cell receptor beta chains below, sequenced in a study of response to subunit inactivated influenza vaccine. From the RT-PCR reads, TCRdb called clonotypes with MiXCR, one entry per CDR3 protein. The table shows hundreds of thousands of distinct CDR3 sequences, with 10% to 15% occurring only once. The sample in question was PBMCs from blood, obtained on the day of vaccination. The receptors were gathered from a man in his fifties who received an inactivated influenza vaccine.

This chain uses TRBV29-1 with TRBJ1-4; a weak D match, TRBD1 (5 bases). Germline lookup yields CDR1 SQVTM and CDR2 ANQGSEA. V lost 6 bases to trimming and J lost 7 bases, with 15 bases between them. The CDR3 runs 13 residues. The CDR3 spells CSVRPSRGEKLFF. CDR3 DNA: TGCAGCGTGAGACCGTCGAGGGGTGAAAAACTGTTTTTT.

This clonotype has a count of ten or more. The chain is built from TRBV7-2 and TRBJ2-2; 11 bases match TRBD2. Germline values: CDR1 SGHTA, CDR2 FQGNSA. This CDR3 has 16 residues. V lost 2 bases and J lost 1; bases outside the gene matches: 0. The DNA for the CDR3 is TGTGCCAGCAGCTTAACTAGCGGGGGGAACACCGGGGAGCTGTTTTTT. Translating it yields CASSLTSGGNTGELFF.

This chain joins TRBV18 and TRBJ2-1; TRBD2 aligns across 9 bases. There are 16 residues in the CDR3. CDR1 is KGHSH, CDR2 LQKENI, per germline. With 1 base clipped from V and 7 bases from J, the junction kept 8 bases outside the gene matches. This CDR3 reads CASSPRLAGAVNEQFF. CDR3 bases: TGTGCCAGCTCACCACGGTTAGCGGGGGCGGTTAATGAGCAGTTCTTC.

The V gene is TRBV21-1, the J gene TRBJ2-4; the table's D call of TRBD1 was not tested on the DNA. TRBV21-1 counts as a pseudogene. The CDR3 consists of 12 residues. CDR3 sequence reads: CASPPGQGPQYF. CDR3 bases: TGTGCCAGCCCCCCAGGACAGGGTCCCCAGTACTTC.

The chain recombines TRBV7-3 with TRBJ2-3; 15 bases map to TRBD2. Trimming took 2 bases from V and 3 from J; bases not matched to a gene: 6. The CDR3 length is 18 residues. Looked up from germline, CDR1 is SGHTA and CDR2 is FQGTGA. The CDR3 sequence: CASSLQHGTSGGTDTQYF. In nucleotides, the CDR3 is TGTGCCAGCAGCTTACAACACGGGACTAGCGGGGGGACAGATACGCAGTATTTT.

This clonotype was observed a handful of times. The chain has TRBV28 and TRBJ2-1, with D uncertain. V was trimmed by 6 bases and J by 12 bases, leaving 15 bases between them. Germline lookup yields CDR1 MDHEN and CDR2 SYDVKM. This CDR3 comprises 12 residues. The CDR3 protein is CASSPTAQGQFF. CDR3 coding DNA: TGTGCCAGCAGCCCGACGGCCCAAGGGCAGTTCTTC.

The gene calls are TRBV5-6 and TRBJ2-1; 8 nucleotides align to TRBD1. The CDR3 extends over 12 amino acids. Trimming cost V 5 bases and J 9 bases; bases outside gene matches: 4. Germline CDR1 and CDR2: SGHDT and YYEEEE. CDR3 coding DNA: TGTGCCAGCAGTTCCAGGGGGCCTGAGCAGTTCTTC. This codes for CASSSRGPEQFF.

This chain joins TRBV5-6 and TRBJ2-3; 8 bases map to TRBD2. CDR1 and CDR2 from the germline V gene are SGHDT and YYEEEE. Losses at the gene ends were 4 bases for V and 1 base for J; bases not matched to a gene: 8. The CDR3 spans 16 residues. The CDR3 sequence is CASSPGRREGTDTQYF. The CDR3 DNA reads as TGTGCCAGCAGCCCCGGCCGGCGGGAGGGCACAGATACGCAGTATTTT.

This clonotype occurred a few times. The gene calls are TRBV5-6 and TRBJ2-7; D is undetermined. CDR1 is SGHDT and CDR2 is YYEEEE in the germline V gene. V lost 0 bases to trimming and J lost 4 bases, with 14 bases between them. This CDR3 is built from 15 residues. The CDR3 loop is CASSLGAAGRYEQYF. Written as DNA, the CDR3 is TGTGCCAGCAGCTTGGGCGCGGCCGGAAGGTACGAGCAGTACTTC. Based on the CDR3 plus reference TRBV5-6 and TRBJ2-7, the full variable domain is DAGVTQSPTHLIKTRGQQVTLRCSPKSGHDTVSWYQQALGQGPQFIFQYYEEEERQRGNFPDRFSGHQFPNYSSELNVNALLLGDSALYLCASSLGAAGRYEQYFGPGTRLTVT.

The chain couples TRBV20-1 to TRBJ2-1; 7 bases map to TRBD2. V gave up 6 bases and J gave up 12 bases; unmatched junction bases: 17. Germline assignment: CDR1 DFQATT and CDR2 SNEGSKA (reference sequence). CDR3 size: 14 residues. CDR3 bases: TGCAGTGCCCGCGGGGGACCAGAGACGAGGGGGCAGTTCTTC. Amino acid sequence: CSARGGPETRGQFF.

This clonotype was observed a few times. The chain combines TRBV4-1 with TRBJ1-2; 11 nucleotides match TRBD1. This CDR3 has 14 amino acids. The V segment lost 5 bases and the J segment 5 bases; nucleotides outside the gene matches: 4. The germline V gene has CDR1 MGHRA and CDR2 YSYEKL. CDR3 sequence (DNA): TGCGCCAGCAGCAGGGACAGGGGGGATTATGGCTACACCTTC. Translation: CASSRDRGDYGYTF.

This chain connects TRBV19 to TRBJ2-7; 10 nucleotides agree with TRBD2. V was pared by 7 bases and J by 6 bases, with 9 bases of the junction left unmatched. This CDR3 is 14 amino acids long. Germline V CDR1 and CDR2: LNHDA, SQIVND (reference sequence). The CDR3 reads CASMEAGGLGEQYF. DNA of the CDR3: TGTGCCAGTATGGAAGCGGGAGGGCTGGGCGAGCAGTACTTC.

This clonotype was detected only a few times. This sequence joins TRBV20-1 and TRBJ1-2; possibly TRBD1 for D (5 bases). Per germline, CDR1 DFQATT and CDR2 SNEGSKA (reference sequence). The CDR3 is 17 amino acids. Trimming left V 0 bases short and J 4 bases short, with 21 bases between. The chain's CDR3 is CSARDPSLIRDVYGYTF. In DNA, the CDR3 is TGCAGTGCTAGAGATCCCTCGTTGATTCGGGACGTCTATGGCTACACCTTC.

The chain has TRBV12-3 or TRBV12-4 and TRBJ2-5, with 10 bases that match TRBD2. The CDR3 consists of 15 residues. V lost 5 bases and J lost 5; bases outside the gene matches: 8. The CDR3 nucleotides are TGTGCCAGCAGTGGGACTAGCGCGGGTTGGGAGACCCAGTACTTC. This translates into CASSGTSAGWETQYF.

In this sample, this clonotype turned up a few times. V is TRBV5-8 and J is TRBJ2-7; D may correspond to TRBD1 or TRBD2 (5 bases each). The V and J ends lost 0 bases and 2 bases respectively, with 9 bases between them. This CDR3 region has 14 residues. Germline lookup yields CDR1 SGHTS and CDR2 YDEGEE. As DNA, the CDR3 is TGTGCCAGCAGCTTGGTTGGGACCCCCTACGAGCAGTACTTC. This gives the protein CASSLVGTPYEQYF.

This clonotype was observed a handful of times. The genes are TRBV12-3 or TRBV12-4 and TRBJ2-3; perhaps TRBD1 as D (6 bases). V was pared by 10 bases and J by 6 bases, with 17 bases between. The CDR3 sequence is 13 residues long. Here the CDR3 DNA reads TGTGCCATTATTACAGGGCCCACGGATACGCAGTATTTT. Translated, it gives CAIITGPTDTQYF.

There are many counts of this clonotype. This CDR3 reads CASSFYREGRTEAFF. The CDR3 nucleotides are TGTGCCAGCAGCTTCTACCGGGAGGGCAGAACTGAAGCTTTCTTT. This sequence joins TRBV7-8 and TRBJ1-1; D is ambiguous. Trimming pared 3 bases from V and 5 bases from J, leaving 16 bases between. The V gene's germline CDR1 is SGHVS and CDR2 FQNEAQ. The CDR3 spans 15 residues.

This chain joins TRBV24-1 and TRBJ2-2; 7 bases are shared with TRBD2. J gave up 2 bases and V 4 bases, and 9 bases lay outside the gene matches. This CDR3 has 17 residues. CDR1 KGHDR and CDR2 SFDVKD come from the germline V gene. CDR3 bases: TGTGCCACCAGTGACCCCGGACTGGGACTAAACACCGGGGAGCTGTTTTTT. Translating gives CATSDPGLGLNTGELFF.

V and J are TRBV5-1 and TRBJ2-1; maybe TRBD1 (6 bases). The germline V and J ends were trimmed by 0 bases and 9 bases, with 13 bases remaining between them. Germline CDR1 and CDR2: SGHRS and YFSETQ. The CDR3 extends over 14 amino acids. The CDR3 protein is CASSLEVRGPEQFF. In DNA, the CDR3 is TGCGCCAGCAGCTTGGAAGTCAGGGGCCCTGAGCAGTTCTTC.

This clonotype has just a few counts. The rearrangement uses TRBV7-9 and TRBJ1-2, with a weak D call TRBD1 (6 bases). With 0 bases removed from V and 4 bases from J, the gap between germline ends came to 15 bases. Germline CDR1 and CDR2: SEHNR and FQNEAQ (reference sequence). The CDR3 is 16 residues long. CDR3 bases: TGTGCCAGCAGCTTAGCGGCGGGGGGCGCGAGCTATGGCTACACCTTC. Translation gives CASSLAAGGASYGYTF.

The V and J genes are TRBV3-1 and TRBJ2-7, with 8 bases that match TRBD1. J was trimmed by 6 bases and V by 3 bases; bases with no gene match: 10. This CDR3 is built from 15 residues. Germline V gene lookup returns CDR1 LGHDT and CDR2 YNNKEL (reference sequence). Here the CDR3 reads CASSHTGTGPFEQYF. DNA for the CDR3: TGTGCCAGCAGCCACACCGGGACAGGCCCATTCGAGCAGTACTTC.